A selection of T cell receptor beta chains follows, all from one sample in a study of blood T cell repertoires in COVID-19. The table came from immunoSEQ multiplex PCR; TCRdb's copy has only in-frame clones and leaves some out. The data hold under 300,000 clones, with more than 65% observed a single time. Sequencing input: PBMCs or T cells enriched from blood (not recorded which). The origin of the receptors is a man aged 50 to 60 who had recovered from COVID-19. Each CDR3 is given without its conserved first and last residue.

V,CDR3
TRBV20-1,SASASGGGEQY
TRBV27,ASGKGQGNTEAF
TRBV29-1,SVEGPGAFLGYT
TRBV12-3/TRBV12-4,ASNPEGNEQF
TRBV3-1/TRBV3-2,ASSRPQGATNEKLF
TRBV6-2/TRBV6-3,ASSSGAGFAEQY
TRBV18,ASSPIATVGAQELYGYT
TRBV19,ASSIRPYNEQF
TRBV18,ASSLSEGASEAF
TRBV5-1,ASSTDSHSGNTIY
TRBV28,ASTTEGGTGHTEAF
TRBV3-1/TRBV3-2,ASRPGLGGYGYT
TRBV7-3,ASSLTARTGELF
TRBV19,ATSGTPYNEQF
TRBV30,AGTGGDGPGELF
TRBV20-1,SASGGGNSNQPQH
TRBV6-5,ASSYGGKYEQY
TRBV6-2/TRBV6-3,ASSYSTPGYT